This TCR beta chain was sequenced in a study of CD8+ T cells in alopecia areata. Extracted from the samples, RNA was reverse transcribed into cDNA to serve as the sequencing template. The method was immunoSEQ multiplex PCR; TCRdb's version includes in-frame clones alone and lacks a portion of them. The sample yields approximately 63,000 clones, 50% to 75% seen once. This clone was detected a few times. Its target is unknown. Study conclusions and caveats: In lesional scalp, particularly from alopecia totalis/universalis, clonality was higher than in normal scalp. The study also sequences resident alphabeta T cells of normal skin in scalp samples.

The germline gives CDR1 SQVTM, CDR2 ANQGSEA. V lost 6 bases to trimming and J lost 7 bases, with 16 bases between them. The length of the CDR3 is 13 residues. This chain uses TRBV29-1 with TRBJ2-1; tentative D call: TRBD1 (6 bases). This receptor was taken from a human donor with alopecia areata. The sequences come from CD8+ T cells sorted from blood, collected at week 0. The CDR3 coding sequence is TGCAGCGTGGCCGGACAGTATACGAATGAGCAGTTCTTC. Translation: CSVAGQYTNEQFF.